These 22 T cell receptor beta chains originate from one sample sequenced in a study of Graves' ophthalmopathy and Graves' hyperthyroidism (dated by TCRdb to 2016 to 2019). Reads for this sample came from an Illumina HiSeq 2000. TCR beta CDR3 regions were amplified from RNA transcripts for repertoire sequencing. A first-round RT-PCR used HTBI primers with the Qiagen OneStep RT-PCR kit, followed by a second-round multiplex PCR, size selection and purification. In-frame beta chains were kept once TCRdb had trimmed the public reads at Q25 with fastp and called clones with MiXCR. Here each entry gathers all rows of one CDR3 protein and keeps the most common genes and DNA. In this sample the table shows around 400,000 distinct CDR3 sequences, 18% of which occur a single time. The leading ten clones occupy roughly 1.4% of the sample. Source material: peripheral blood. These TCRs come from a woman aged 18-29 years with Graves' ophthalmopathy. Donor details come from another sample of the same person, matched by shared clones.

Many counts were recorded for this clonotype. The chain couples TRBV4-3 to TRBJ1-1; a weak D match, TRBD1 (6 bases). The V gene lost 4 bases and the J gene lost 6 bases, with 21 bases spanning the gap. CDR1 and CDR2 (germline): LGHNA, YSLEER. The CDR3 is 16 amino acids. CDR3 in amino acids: CASSPKETQGIAEAFF. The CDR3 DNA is TGCGCCAGCAGCCCTAAGGAAACACAGGGCATCGCTGAAGCTTTCTTT.

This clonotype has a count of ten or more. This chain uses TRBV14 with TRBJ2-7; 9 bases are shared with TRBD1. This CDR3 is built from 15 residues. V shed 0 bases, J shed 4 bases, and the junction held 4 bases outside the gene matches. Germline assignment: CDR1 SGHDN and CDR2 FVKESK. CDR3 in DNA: TGTGCCAGCAGCCAAGACGGGACAGGGATATACGAGCAGTACTTC. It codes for CASSQDGTGIYEQYF.

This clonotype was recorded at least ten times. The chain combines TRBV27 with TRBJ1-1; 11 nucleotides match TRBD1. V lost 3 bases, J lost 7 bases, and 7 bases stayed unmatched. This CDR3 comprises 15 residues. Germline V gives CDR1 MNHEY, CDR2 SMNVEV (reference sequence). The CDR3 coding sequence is TGTGCCAGCAGTTTTTACGGGGACAGGGGGTTTGAAGCTTTCTTT. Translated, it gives CASSFYGDRGFEAFF.

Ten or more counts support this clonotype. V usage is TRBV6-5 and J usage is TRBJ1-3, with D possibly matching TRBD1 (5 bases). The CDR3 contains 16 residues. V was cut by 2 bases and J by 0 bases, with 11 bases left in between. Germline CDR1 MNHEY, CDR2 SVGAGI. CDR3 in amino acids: CASSYEDTFSGNTIYF. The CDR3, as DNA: TGTGCCAGCAGTTACGAGGACACCTTCTCTGGAAACACCATATATTTT.

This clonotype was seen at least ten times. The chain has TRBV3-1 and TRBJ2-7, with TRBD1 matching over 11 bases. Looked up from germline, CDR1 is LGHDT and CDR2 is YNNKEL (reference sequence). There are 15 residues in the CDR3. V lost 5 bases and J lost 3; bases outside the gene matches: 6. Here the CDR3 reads CASSSGQGAVYEQYF. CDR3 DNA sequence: TGTGCCAGCAGCTCCGGACAGGGGGCGGTCTACGAGCAGTACTTC.

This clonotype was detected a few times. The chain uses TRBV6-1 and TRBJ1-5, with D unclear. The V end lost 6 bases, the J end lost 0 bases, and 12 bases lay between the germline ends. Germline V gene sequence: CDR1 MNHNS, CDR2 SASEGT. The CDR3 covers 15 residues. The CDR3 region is CASSDTQYSNQPQHF. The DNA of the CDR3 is TGTGCCAGCAGCGATACTCAATATAGCAATCAGCCCCAGCATTTT.

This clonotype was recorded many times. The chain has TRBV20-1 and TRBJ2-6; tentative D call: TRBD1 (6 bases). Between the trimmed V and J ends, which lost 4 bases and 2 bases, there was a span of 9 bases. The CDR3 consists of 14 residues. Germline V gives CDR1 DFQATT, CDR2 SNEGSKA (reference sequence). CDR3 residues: CSATGVPGANVLTF. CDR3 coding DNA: TGCAGTGCTACAGGGGTTCCTGGGGCCAACGTCCTGACTTTC.

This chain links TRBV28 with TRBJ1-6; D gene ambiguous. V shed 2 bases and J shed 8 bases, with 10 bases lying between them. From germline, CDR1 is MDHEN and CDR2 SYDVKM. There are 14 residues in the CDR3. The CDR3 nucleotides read TGTGCCAGCAGTTTAGAAGGGCTCGATTCACCCCTCCACTTT. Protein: CASSLEGLDSPLHF.

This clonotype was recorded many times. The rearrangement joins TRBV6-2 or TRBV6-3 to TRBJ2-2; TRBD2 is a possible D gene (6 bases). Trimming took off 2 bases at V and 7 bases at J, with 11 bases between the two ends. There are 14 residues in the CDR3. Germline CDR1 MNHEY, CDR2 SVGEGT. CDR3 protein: CASSYEAGIGELFF. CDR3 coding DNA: TGTGCCAGCAGTTACGAGGCGGGAATCGGGGAGCTGTTTTTT.

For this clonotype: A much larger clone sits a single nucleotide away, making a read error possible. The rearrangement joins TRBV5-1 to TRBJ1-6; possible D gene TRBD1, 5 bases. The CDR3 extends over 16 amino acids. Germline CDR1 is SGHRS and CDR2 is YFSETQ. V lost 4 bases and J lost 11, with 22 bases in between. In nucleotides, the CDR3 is TGCGCCAGCAGCCGGGACGGTCAACGAGCCGGACCACCCCTCCACTTT. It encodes CASSRDGQRAGPPLHF.

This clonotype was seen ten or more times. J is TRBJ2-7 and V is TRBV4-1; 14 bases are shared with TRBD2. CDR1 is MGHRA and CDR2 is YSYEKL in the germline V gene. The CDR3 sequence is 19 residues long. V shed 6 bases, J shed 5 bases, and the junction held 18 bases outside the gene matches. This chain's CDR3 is CASSLDRGLAGESRNEQYF. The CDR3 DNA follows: TGCGCCAGCAGTCTTGATAGGGGACTAGCGGGAGAATCGAGAAACGAGCAGTACTTC.

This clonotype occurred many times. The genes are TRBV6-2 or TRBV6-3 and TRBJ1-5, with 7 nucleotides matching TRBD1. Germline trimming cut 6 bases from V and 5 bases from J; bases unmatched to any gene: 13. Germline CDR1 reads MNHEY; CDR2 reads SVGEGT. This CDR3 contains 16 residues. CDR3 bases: TGTGCCAGCAGCCCACATGACAGGGTTAATTATCAGCCCCAGCATTTT. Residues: CASSPHDRVNYQPQHF.

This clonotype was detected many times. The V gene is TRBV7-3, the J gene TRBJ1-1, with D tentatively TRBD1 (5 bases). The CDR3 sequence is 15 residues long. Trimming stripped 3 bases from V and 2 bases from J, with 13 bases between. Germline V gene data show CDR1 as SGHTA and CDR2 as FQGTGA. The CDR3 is CASSLGVTANTEAFF. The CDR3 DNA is TGTGCCAGCAGCTTGGGGGTGACAGCCAACACTGAAGCTTTCTTT.

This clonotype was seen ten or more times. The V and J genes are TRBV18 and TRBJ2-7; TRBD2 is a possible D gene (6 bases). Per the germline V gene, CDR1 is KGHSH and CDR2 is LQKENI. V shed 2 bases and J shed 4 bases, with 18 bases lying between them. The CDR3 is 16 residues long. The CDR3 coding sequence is TGTGCCAGCTCACCAGTTACTAGCCACCGGGCATACGAGCAGTACTTC. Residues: CASSPVTSHRAYEQYF.

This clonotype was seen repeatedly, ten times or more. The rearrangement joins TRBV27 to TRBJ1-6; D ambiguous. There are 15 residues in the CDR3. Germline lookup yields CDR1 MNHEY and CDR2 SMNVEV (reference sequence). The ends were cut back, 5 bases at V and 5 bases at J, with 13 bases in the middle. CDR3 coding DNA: TGTGCCAGCAGTCCAGGAATCTCAGATAATTCACCCCTCCACTTT. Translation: CASSPGISDNSPLHF.

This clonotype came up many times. The CDR3 sequence: CASSLGWAGIAFF. For the CDR3, the DNA is TGTGCCAGCAGTTTGGGTTGGGCAGGGATAGCTTTCTTT. The chain combines TRBV28 with TRBJ1-1; D is possibly TRBD1 (5 bases). The CDR3 length is 13 residues. The germline V gene has CDR1 MDHEN and CDR2 SYDVKM. V shed 3 bases and J shed 10 bases, with 15 bases lying between them.

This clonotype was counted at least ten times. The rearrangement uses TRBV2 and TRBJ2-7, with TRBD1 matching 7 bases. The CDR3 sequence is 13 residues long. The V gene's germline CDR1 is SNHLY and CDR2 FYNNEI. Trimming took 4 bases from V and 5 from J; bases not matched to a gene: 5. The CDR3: CASSGQGVNEQYF. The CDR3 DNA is TGTGCCAGCAGTGGGCAGGGGGTCAACGAGCAGTACTTC.

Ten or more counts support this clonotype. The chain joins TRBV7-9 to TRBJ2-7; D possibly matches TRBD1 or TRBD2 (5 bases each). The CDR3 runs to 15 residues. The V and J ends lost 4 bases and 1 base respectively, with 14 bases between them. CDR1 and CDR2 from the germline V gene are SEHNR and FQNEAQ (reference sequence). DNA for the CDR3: TGTGCCAGCAGCTCCCCCGGGACGCCGTCCTACGAGCAGTACTTC. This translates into CASSSPGTPSYEQYF.

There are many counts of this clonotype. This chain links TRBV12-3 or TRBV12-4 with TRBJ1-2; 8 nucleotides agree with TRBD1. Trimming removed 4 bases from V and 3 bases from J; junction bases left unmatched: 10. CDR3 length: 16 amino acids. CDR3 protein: CASSSYPGQAYYGYTF. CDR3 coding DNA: TGTGCCAGCAGTTCCTATCCGGGACAGGCCTACTATGGCTACACCTTC.

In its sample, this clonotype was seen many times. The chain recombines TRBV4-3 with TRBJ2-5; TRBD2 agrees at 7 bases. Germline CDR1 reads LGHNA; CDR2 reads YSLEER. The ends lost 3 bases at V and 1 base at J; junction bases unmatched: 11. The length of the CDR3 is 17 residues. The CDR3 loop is CASSHMHRRETQETQYF. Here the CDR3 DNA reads TGCGCCAGCAGCCACATGCATCGGCGGGAGACCCAAGAGACCCAGTACTTC.

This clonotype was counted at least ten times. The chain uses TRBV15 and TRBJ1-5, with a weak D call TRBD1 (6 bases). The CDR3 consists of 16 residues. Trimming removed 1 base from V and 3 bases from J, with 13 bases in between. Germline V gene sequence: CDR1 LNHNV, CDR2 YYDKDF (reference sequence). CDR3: CATSRASGGFNQPQHF. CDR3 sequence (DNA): TGTGCCACCAGCAGAGCTTCGGGGGGCTTCAATCAGCCCCAGCATTTT.

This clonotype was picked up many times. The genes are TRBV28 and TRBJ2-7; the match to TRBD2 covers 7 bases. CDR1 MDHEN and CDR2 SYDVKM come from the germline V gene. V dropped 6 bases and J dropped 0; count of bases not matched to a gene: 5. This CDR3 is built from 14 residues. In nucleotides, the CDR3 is TGTGCCAGCAGCGATAGCGGGCGCTCCTACGAGCAGTACTTC. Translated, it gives CASSDSGRSYEQYF.